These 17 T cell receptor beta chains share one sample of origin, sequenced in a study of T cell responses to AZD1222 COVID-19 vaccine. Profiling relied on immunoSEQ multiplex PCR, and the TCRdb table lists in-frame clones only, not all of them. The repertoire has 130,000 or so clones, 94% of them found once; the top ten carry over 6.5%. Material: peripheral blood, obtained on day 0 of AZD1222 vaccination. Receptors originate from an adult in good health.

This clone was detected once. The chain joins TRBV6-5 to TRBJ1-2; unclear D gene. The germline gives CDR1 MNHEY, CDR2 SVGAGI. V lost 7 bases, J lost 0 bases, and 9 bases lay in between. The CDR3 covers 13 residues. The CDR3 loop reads CASIGFANYGYTF. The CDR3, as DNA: TGTGCCAGCATTGGCTTTGCTAACTATGGCTACACCTTC.

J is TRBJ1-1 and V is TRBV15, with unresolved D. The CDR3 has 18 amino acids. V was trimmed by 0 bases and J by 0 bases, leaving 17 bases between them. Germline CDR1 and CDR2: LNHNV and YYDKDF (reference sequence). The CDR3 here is CATSREKQPTIVNTEAFF. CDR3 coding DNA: TGTGCCACCAGCAGAGAGAAACAGCCGACGATAGTGAACACTGAAGCTTTCTTT. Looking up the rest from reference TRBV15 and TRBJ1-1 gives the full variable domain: DAMVIQNPRYQVTQFGKPVTLSCSQTLNHNVMYWYQQKSSQAPKLLFHYYDKDFNNEADTPDNFQSRRPNTSFCFLDIRSPGLGDTAMYLCATSREKQPTIVNTEAFFGQGTRLTVV.

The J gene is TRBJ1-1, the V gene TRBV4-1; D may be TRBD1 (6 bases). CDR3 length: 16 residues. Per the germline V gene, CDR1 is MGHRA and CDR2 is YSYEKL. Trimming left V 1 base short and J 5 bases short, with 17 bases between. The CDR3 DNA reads TGCGCCAGCAGCCAAGGGCTCACAGGGTCGAGGACTGAAGCTTTCTTT. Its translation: CASSQGLTGSRTEAFF.

DNA for the CDR3: TGTGCCAGCAGCTTTCAGGGCATTGATGGCTACACCTTC. This translates into CASSFQGIDGYTF. The V call is TRBV9, the J call TRBJ1-2, with a weak D call TRBD1 (5 bases). CDR1 is SGDLS and CDR2 is YYNGEE in the germline V gene. V was shortened by 4 bases and J by 6 bases, with 13 bases between the two germline ends. The CDR3 has 13 residues.

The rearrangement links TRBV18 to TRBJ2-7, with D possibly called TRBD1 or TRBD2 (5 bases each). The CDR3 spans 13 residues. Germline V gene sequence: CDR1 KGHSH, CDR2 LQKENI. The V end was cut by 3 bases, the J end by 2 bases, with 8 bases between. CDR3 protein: CASSPQGAYEQYF. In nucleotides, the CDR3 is TGTGCCAGCTCACCGCAGGGAGCCTACGAGCAGTACTTC. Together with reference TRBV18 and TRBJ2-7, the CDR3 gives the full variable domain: NAGVMQNPRHLVRRRGQEARLRCSPMKGHSHVYWYRQLPEEGLKFMVYLQKENIIDESGMPKERFSAEFPKEGPSILRIQQVVRGDSAAYFCASSPQGAYEQYFGPGTRLTVT.

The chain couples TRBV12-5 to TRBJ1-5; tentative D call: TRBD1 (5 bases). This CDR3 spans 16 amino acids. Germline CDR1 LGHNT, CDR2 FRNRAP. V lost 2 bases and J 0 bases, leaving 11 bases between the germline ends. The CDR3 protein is CASGLSRGHSNQPQHF. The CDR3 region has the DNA TGTGCTAGTGGTTTGAGTAGGGGCCATAGCAATCAGCCCCAGCATTTT.

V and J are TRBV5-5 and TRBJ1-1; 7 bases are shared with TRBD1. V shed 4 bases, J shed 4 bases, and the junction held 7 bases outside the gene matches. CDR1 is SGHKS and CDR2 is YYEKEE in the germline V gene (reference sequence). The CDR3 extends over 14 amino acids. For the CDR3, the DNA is TGTGCCAGCAGCCTCGGACAGGAGTTCACTGAAGCTTTCTTT. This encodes CASSLGQEFTEAFF.

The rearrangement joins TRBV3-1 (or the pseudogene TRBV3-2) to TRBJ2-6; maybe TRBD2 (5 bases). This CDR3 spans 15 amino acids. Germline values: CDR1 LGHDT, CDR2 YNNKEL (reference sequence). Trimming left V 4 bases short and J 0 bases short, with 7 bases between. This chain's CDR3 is CASSLGSSGANVLTF. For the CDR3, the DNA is TGTGCCAGCAGCCTAGGGAGCTCTGGGGCCAACGTCCTGACTTTC.

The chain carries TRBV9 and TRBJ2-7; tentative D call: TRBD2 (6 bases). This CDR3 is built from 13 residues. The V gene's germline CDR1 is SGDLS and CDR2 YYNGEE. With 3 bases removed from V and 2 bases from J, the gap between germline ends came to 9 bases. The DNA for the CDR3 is TGTGCCAGCAGCGGCGGGGTGGCCTACGAGCAGTACTTC. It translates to CASSGGVAYEQYF.

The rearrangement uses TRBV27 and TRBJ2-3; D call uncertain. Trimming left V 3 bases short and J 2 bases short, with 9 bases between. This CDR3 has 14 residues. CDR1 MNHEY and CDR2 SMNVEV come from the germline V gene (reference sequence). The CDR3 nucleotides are TGTGCCAGCAGTTTTCGGGTAATCACAGATACGCAGTATTTT. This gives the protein CASSFRVITDTQYF.

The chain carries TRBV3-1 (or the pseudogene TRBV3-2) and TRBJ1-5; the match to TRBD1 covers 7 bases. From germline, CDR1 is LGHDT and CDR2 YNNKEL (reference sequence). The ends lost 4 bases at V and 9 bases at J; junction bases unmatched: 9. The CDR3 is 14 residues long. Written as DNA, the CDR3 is TGTGCCAGCAGCCCCGGACAGGTACAAGGGCCCCAGCATTTT. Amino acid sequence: CASSPGQVQGPQHF.

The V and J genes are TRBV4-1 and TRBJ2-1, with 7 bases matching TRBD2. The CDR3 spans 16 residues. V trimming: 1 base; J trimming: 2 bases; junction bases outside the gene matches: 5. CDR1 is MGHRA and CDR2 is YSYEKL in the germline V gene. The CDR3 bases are TGCGCCAGCAGCCAAGCGGGGACTAACCCCTACAATGAGCAGTTCTTC. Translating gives CASSQAGTNPYNEQFF.

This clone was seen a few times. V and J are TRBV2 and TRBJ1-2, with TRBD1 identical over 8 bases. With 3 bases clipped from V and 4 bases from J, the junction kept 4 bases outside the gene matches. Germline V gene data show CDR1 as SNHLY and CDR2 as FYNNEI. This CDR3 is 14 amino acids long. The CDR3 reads CASSDRTGPYGYTF. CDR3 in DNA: TGTGCCAGCAGTGACAGGACAGGGCCCTATGGCTACACCTTC.

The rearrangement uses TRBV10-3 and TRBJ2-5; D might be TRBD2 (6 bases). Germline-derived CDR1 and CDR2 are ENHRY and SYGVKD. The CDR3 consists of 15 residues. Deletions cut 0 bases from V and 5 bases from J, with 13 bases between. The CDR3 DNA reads TGTGCCATCAGTGAGTCGGGGCTAGCGAGCGAGACCCAGTACTTC. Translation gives CAISESGLASETQYF.

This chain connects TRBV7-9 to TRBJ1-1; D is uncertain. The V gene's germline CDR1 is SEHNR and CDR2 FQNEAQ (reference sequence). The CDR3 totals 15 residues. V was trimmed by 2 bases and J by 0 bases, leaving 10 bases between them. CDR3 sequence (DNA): TGTGCCAGCAGCTTATTCTCAGACATGAACACTGAAGCTTTCTTT. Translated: CASSLFSDMNTEAFF.

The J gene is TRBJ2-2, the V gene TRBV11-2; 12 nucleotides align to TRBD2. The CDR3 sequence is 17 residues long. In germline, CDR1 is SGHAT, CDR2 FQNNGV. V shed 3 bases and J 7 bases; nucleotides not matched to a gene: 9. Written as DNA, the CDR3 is TGTGCCAGCAGCTTCTCGGCTAGCGGGAGGGCCGGCGGGGAGCTGTTTTTT. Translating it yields CASSFSASGRAGGELFF.

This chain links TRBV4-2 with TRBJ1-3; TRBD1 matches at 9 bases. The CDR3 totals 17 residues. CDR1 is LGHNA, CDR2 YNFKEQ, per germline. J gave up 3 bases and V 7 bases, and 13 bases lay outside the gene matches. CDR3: CASTKGDRVTDGNTIYF. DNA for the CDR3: TGTGCCAGCACCAAAGGGGACAGGGTTACTGATGGAAACACCATATATTTT.